The T cell receptor beta chain under discussion was sequenced for a study of blood T cell repertoires in COVID-19. The overall study: Italy, Spain and the United States were the sources of the convalescent and acute COVID-19 samples. PBMCs, B-cell-depleted T cells, or T cells were the source of the cDNA or gDNA that made up the material.

As processed by the authors: Reference gene primer amplification gave nucleated cell count estimates. Sequencing was performed with immunoSEQ multiplex PCR; in TCRdb, only in-frame clones are kept and a portion is missing. D and trimming come from the DNA, and the V and J calls and clone size come from that table. There are around 250,000 clones in the sample; 86% occur only once, and 5.5% to 6.5% lies in the top ten. In Seattle, patients joined the study during active infection and were tracked longitudinally. After removal of 6 bases from V and 5 bases from J, the junction contained 2 bases not matched to a gene. The CDR3 has 13 amino acids. CDR1 and CDR2 (germline): SGHTA, FQGNSA.

Sequencing was done on a sample of peripheral blood. This chain joins TRBV7-2 and TRBJ2-3, with 10 bases that match TRBD2. This clonotype originated in a woman older than 75 with COVID-19, enrolled during active disease. The CDR3 bases are TGTGCCAGCAGACCTAGCGGGGGAGATACGCAGTATTTT. Its translation is CASRPSGGDTQYF.